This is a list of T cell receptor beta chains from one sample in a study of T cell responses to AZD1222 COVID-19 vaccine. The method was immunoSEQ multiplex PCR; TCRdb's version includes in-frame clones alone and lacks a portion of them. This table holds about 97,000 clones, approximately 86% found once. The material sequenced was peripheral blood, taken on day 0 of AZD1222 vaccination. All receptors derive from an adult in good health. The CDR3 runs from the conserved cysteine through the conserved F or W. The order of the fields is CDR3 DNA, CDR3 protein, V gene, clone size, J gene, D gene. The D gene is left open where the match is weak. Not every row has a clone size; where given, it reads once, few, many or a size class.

TGTGCCAGCAGCTTAAACAGCCCCAATCAGCCCCAGCATTTT	CASSLNSPNQPQHF	TRBV7-9	NA	TRBJ1-5	NA
TGTGCCTGGAGTGTACCCGGCAGGGCTAATTCACCCCTCCACTTT	CAWSVPGRANSPLHF	TRBV30	NA	TRBJ1-6	NA
TGTGCCAGCAGCCTAGCGGTGAACACTGAAGCTTTCTTT	CASSLAVNTEAFF	TRBV14	NA	TRBJ1-1	NA
TGTGCCTGGAGTGCCCACACAGGCCTCCACTTT	CAWSAHTGLHF	TRBV30	NA	TRBJ1-6	NA
TGCGCCAGCAGCCAAGATCATGGGACAGGGAGGATGAACACTGAAGCTTTCTTT	CASSQDHGTGRMNTEAFF	TRBV4-1	NA	TRBJ1-1	TRBD1
TGTGCCAGCAGTCGACTAGCGGGCGTAGACAATGAGCAGTTCTTC	CASSRLAGVDNEQFF	TRBV2	NA	TRBJ2-1	TRBD2
TGCGCCAGCAGCTTGGCCGGACAGATCTCTGGAAACACCATATATTTT	CASSLAGQISGNTIYF	TRBV5-1	NA	TRBJ1-3	NA
TGTGCCAGCGCTACAGGGTTACATGAGCAGTTCTTC	CASATGLHEQFF	TRBV6-6	once	TRBJ2-1	NA
TGCGCCAGTCCTTTGGGGAGACCGGGGCCCCAGTACTTC	CASPLGRPGPQYF	TRBV5-1	NA	TRBJ2-5	NA
TGTGCCATCAGTGAGTCAGGGGGGCCCGATGAAAAACTGTTTTTT	CAISESGGPDEKLFF	TRBV10-3	NA	TRBJ1-4	NA
TGTGCCAGTAGATCACAGGGGATTCAAGAGACCCAGTACTTC	CASRSQGIQETQYF	TRBV3-1/TRBV3-2	NA	TRBJ2-5	TRBD1
TGTGCCAGCAGCTTAGAGGGGAGCTCTGGAAACACCATATATTTT	CASSLEGSSGNTIYF	TRBV11-3	NA	TRBJ1-3	NA
TGCGCCAGCAGCCAAGCTGTCCTAGCTAGGGCCGGGGAGCTGTTTTTT	CASSQAVLARAGELFF	TRBV4-3	NA	TRBJ2-2	NA
TGTGCCAGCAGTTTAAGCGGTCGGGGGACCTATGGCTACACCTTC	CASSLSGRGTYGYTF	TRBV6-2/TRBV6-3	NA	TRBJ1-2	NA
TGTGCCAGTCGGTCGGATACGCAGTATTTT	CASRSDTQYF	TRBV28	NA	TRBJ2-3	NA
TGTGCCAGCAGCCAAGACGGCCGCACTGAAGCTTTCTTT	CASSQDGRTEAFF	TRBV3-1/TRBV3-2	NA	TRBJ1-1	NA
TGTGCCAGTAGTTTAGGGGGACTAGCGGGAGTGCATGAGCAGTTCTTC	CASSLGGLAGVHEQFF	TRBV19	NA	TRBJ2-1	TRBD2
TGTGCCAGCAGCTCCACACAGGGCCACCAAGAGACCCAGTACTTC	CASSSTQGHQETQYF	TRBV7-9	few	TRBJ2-5	NA